This T cell receptor beta chain was identified in a study of cytomegalovirus exposure and HLA in healthy donors. General study findings and limits: There were approximately 150 TCR beta chains listed as cytomegalovirus-associated. Most TCR sequences were rare, but some public TCRs occurred in many donors.

Primers for the PCR totalled 60 Vbeta and 13 Jbeta. Profiled with immunoSEQ multiplex PCR; TCRdb holds only in-frame clones, not every one. Here the sample spans 120,000 or so clones, around four fifths being singletons. As concerns this clone: The target antigen is unknown.

Germline V gene data show CDR1 as SGHRS and CDR2 as YFSETQ. V shed 0 bases and J shed 1 base, with 13 bases lying between them. This CDR3 contains 16 residues. The sequencing sample was made of PBMCs. The sequence derives from a man between 60 and 70 years old in good health and CMV-seropositive. The V and J genes are TRBV5-1 and TRBJ1-1, with D uncertain. The DNA for the CDR3 is TGCGCCAGCAGCTTGGTCAGTGGCAGGCAGAACACTGAAGCTTTCTTT. Translation gives CASSLVSGRQNTEAFF.